The entry that follows covers one T cell receptor (beta chain) sequence. The antigen remains unidentified. These data are taken from a study of beta chain features in type 1 diabetes. TCRB transcripts that were expressed got sequenced, as all of the isolated RNA had been reverse transcribed. An average approximately 3.5 million reads came from naive, central memory and regulatory T cell samples. TCRdb's table, derived via immunoSEQ multiplex PCR, lists solely in-frame clones and lacks some. The data hold a few hundred thousand clones, with about 13% observed a single time. General observations from the study: Shortening that was moderate but significant affected the TCRB CDR3s of Type 1 diabetes patients in all four CD4+ subsets. VDJ junctions sequenced from type 1 diabetes patients showed fewer insertions and more deletions.

The CDR3 covers 16 residues. The germline gives CDR1 LGHNA, CDR2 YNFKEQ. J was trimmed by 7 bases and V by 4 bases; bases with no gene match: 13. This receptor was identified in a man between 25 and 39 years old with type 1 diabetes. The chain has TRBV4-2 and TRBJ2-1, with 7 bases that match TRBD2. Material: naive CD4+ T cells from blood. CDR3 sequence (DNA): TGTGCCAGCAGCCGGGGGGGGGACTCCGGATGGAATGAGCAGTTCTTC. It translates to CASSRGGDSGWNEQFF.